These 24 T cell receptor beta chains share one sample of origin, sequenced in a study of blood T cells in healthy people across ages. A sample-barcoded 5' primer and a J-beta primer mix were used in a second PCR of roughly 7 to 12 cycles. TCRdb itself ran the 5' RACE reads through MiXCR, one entry per CDR3 protein. The sample consists of roughly 1.5 million distinct CDR3 sequences, roughly 43% of them appearing once. The sequenced sample consisted of blood. These receptors all come from a woman aged 18-29 years in good health.

The chain recombines TRBV10-3 with TRBJ2-6; the D is unclear. This CDR3 contains 15 residues. Trimming left V 2 bases short and J 0 bases short, with 5 bases between. CDR1 and CDR2 from the germline V gene are ENHRY and SYGVKD. This chain's CDR3 is CAISEKNSGANVLTF. The DNA of the CDR3 is TGTGCCATCAGTGAGAAGAACTCTGGGGCCAACGTCCTGACTTTC.

This clonotype appeared a few times. This chain's CDR3 is CASSRVGPRVKLETQYF. CDR3 bases: TGCGCCAGCAGTCGAGTCGGGCCGCGGGTGAAATTAGAGACCCAGTACTTC. The chain couples TRBV4-1 to TRBJ2-5; D perhaps matches TRBD2 (5 bases). This CDR3 comprises 17 residues. The germline CDR1 and CDR2 sequences are MGHRA and YSYEKL. Trimming cost V 6 bases and J 4 bases, with 24 bases left between them.

This clonotype was recorded many times. The rearrangement uses TRBV5-5 and TRBJ2-5, with D perhaps matching TRBD1 (5 bases). The CDR3 totals 15 residues. From germline, CDR1 is SGHKS and CDR2 YYEKEE (reference sequence). V was shortened by 0 bases and J by 5 bases, with 14 bases between the two germline ends. The DNA of the CDR3 is TGTGCCAGCAGCTTGGATCCGGCAGGGATGGAGACCCAGTACTTC. It yields the protein CASSLDPAGMETQYF.

This chain joins TRBV5-1 and TRBJ2-5; TRBD2 aligns across 13 bases. Germline V lookup: CDR1 SGHRS, CDR2 YFSETQ. V lost 4 bases, J lost 11 bases, and 14 bases stayed unmatched. The CDR3 totals 16 residues. The CDR3 is CASSPLAGGLRNEQYF. CDR3 in DNA: TGCGCCAGCAGCCCACTAGCGGGAGGGCTGCGCAATGAGCAGTACTTC.

J is TRBJ1-6 and V is TRBV6-2 or TRBV6-3; TRBD1 aligns across 7 bases. Germline lookup yields CDR1 MNHEY and CDR2 SVGEGT. V lost 5 bases and J lost 9; bases outside the gene matches: 7. This CDR3 spans 14 amino acids. CDR3 residues: CASSPTGIGSPLHF. In DNA form, the CDR3 reads TGTGCCAGCAGTCCGACAGGGATCGGTTCACCCCTCCACTTT.

CDR3 residues: CASSFFQGTDTQYF. CDR3 in DNA: TGTGCCAGCAGTTTTTTCCAGGGGACAGATACGCAGTATTTT. The chain uses TRBV27 and TRBJ2-3; D is perhaps TRBD1 (6 bases). The CDR3 has 14 residues. The germline V and J ends were trimmed by 3 bases and 3 bases, with 10 bases remaining between them. Looked up from germline, CDR1 is MNHEY and CDR2 is SMNVEV (reference sequence).

Concerning this clonotype itself: One end of the junction is discordant with germline, which a read error may explain. The genes are TRBV5-1 and TRBJ2-3, with no clear D. The CDR3 has 13 amino acids. Germline assignment: CDR1 SGHRS and CDR2 YFSETQ. The CDR3 region has the DNA TGTGCCAGCAGCACAGCAAGCACAGATACGCAGTATTTT. Translated: CASSTASTDTQYF.

In its sample, this clonotype was seen a few times. This sequence joins TRBV27 and TRBJ1-1; no firm D call. The germline V gene has CDR1 MNHEY and CDR2 SMNVEV (reference sequence). V was trimmed by 9 bases and J by 6 bases, leaving 17 bases between them. This CDR3 spans 13 amino acids. CDR3 amino acids: CASSPRGGAEAFF. The CDR3 coding sequence is TGTGCCAGTTCCCCCCGAGGCGGCGCTGAAGCTTTCTTT.

This clonotype occurred many times. The chain carries TRBV27 and TRBJ2-5; D not certain. The CDR3 loop spans 13 amino acids. Deletions cut 6 bases from V and 2 bases from J, with 10 bases between. The V gene's germline CDR1 is MNHEY and CDR2 SMNVEV (reference sequence). In DNA, the CDR3 is TGTGCCAGCAGCTTGAGATATCAAGAGACCCAGTACTTC. As protein: CASSLRYQETQYF.

This clonotype came up a few times. The chain couples TRBV7-2 to TRBJ2-1; TRBD2 might be the D (5 bases). With 6 bases removed from V and 8 bases from J, the gap between germline ends came to 11 bases. CDR1 and CDR2 from the germline V gene are SGHTA and FQGNSA. The CDR3 is 12 residues long. CDR3 in amino acids: CASSSTSYEQFF. DNA of the CDR3: TGTGCCAGCAGTTCTACTAGTTATGAGCAGTTCTTC.

This clonotype was found a few times. The rearrangement links TRBV20-1 to TRBJ2-5; 7 bases are shared with TRBD2. Germline V CDR1 and CDR2: DFQATT, SNEGSKA (reference sequence). Trimming removed 1 base from V and 11 bases from J; junction bases left unmatched: 16. This CDR3 has 15 amino acids. The CDR3 protein is CSARVREGLVPEQYF. The CDR3 DNA follows: TGCAGTGCTAGAGTTAGGGAGGGCCTTGTACCTGAGCAGTACTTC.

The genes are TRBV6-5 and TRBJ1-1; 8 positions agree with TRBD1. Germline loops: CDR1 MNHEY, CDR2 SVGAGI. The CDR3 sequence is 16 residues long. The junction had 5 bases not matched to a gene; V was cut back by 1 base and J by 1 base. The CDR3 DNA reads as TGTGCCAGCAGTTACTTTCAGGGGGCGAGGAACACTGAAGCTTTCTTT. It translates to CASSYFQGARNTEAFF.

The table lists this clonotype with a few counts. The chain recombines TRBV20-1 with TRBJ1-1; D gene uncertain. This CDR3 comprises 12 residues. Germline V lookup: CDR1 DFQATT, CDR2 SNEGSKA (reference sequence). V lost 8 bases and J 0 bases, leaving 10 bases between the germline ends. CDR3 DNA: TGCAGTCGCTGTCGGCTGAACACTGAAGCTTTCTTT. This sequence encodes CSRCRLNTEAFF.

The chain combines TRBV7-9 with TRBJ1-4, with 8 bases identical to TRBD1. Trimming at V came to 5 bases and at J to 7 bases, leaving 9 bases not matched to a gene. This CDR3 is built from 15 residues. The germline V gene has CDR1 SEHNR and CDR2 FQNEAQ (reference sequence). CDR3 in amino acids: CASSPRQGLAEKLFF. The CDR3, as DNA: TGTGCCAGCAGCCCCCGACAGGGGCTAGCTGAAAAACTGTTTTTT.

This chain connects TRBV20-1 to TRBJ2-5, with 9 nucleotides matching TRBD2. The CDR3 totals 14 residues. With 7 bases clipped from V and 11 bases from J, the junction kept 17 bases outside the gene matches. From germline, CDR1 is DFQATT and CDR2 SNEGSKA (reference sequence). CDR3 sequence (DNA): TGCAGTGGTTCTAGCGGGGAGATTTACAATGAGCAGTACTTC. Protein sequence: CSGSSGEIYNEQYF.

This clonotype showed up just a few times. The CDR3 spells CASSEPGAVNNSPLHF. In nucleotides, the CDR3 is TGTGCCAGCAGTGAACCCGGGGCTGTAAATAATTCACCCCTCCACTTT. J is TRBJ1-6 and V is TRBV25-1; a weak D match, TRBD1 (5 bases). Per germline, CDR1 MGHDK and CDR2 SYGVNS. The CDR3 totals 16 residues. V lost 2 bases, J lost 5 bases, and 13 bases lay in between.

This clonotype was found a few times. The V and J genes are TRBV20-1 and TRBJ2-7; unclear D gene. Looked up from germline, CDR1 is DFQATT and CDR2 is SNEGSKA (reference sequence). The CDR3 runs to 14 residues. Between the trimmed V and J ends, which lost 4 bases and 3 bases, there was a span of 16 bases. Here the CDR3 DNA reads TGCAGTGCTATAACCCTTGGGCCCTACTACGAGCAGTACTTC. Translation: CSAITLGPYYEQYF.

The chain has TRBV27 and TRBJ1-1; a weak D match, TRBD1 (5 bases). Germline loops: CDR1 MNHEY, CDR2 SMNVEV (reference sequence). The CDR3 covers 15 residues. The germline V and J ends were trimmed by 1 base and 0 bases, with 9 bases remaining between them. DNA of the CDR3: TGTGCCAGCAGTTTATATTCAGGGATGAACACTGAAGCTTTCTTT. It yields the protein CASSLYSGMNTEAFF.

The rearrangement uses TRBV21-1 and TRBJ1-2; the table's D call, TRBD1, has no DNA check behind it. TRBV21-1 is reported as a pseudogene. The length of the CDR3 is 11 residues. The CDR3: CASSTHRESTF. In DNA, the CDR3 is TGTGCCAGCAGCACCCACAGGGAGTCCACCTTC.

This clonotype was picked up one time. The gene calls are TRBV20-1 and TRBJ1-5; tentative D call: TRBD1 (5 bases). CDR3 length: 14 residues. V was pared by 0 bases and J by 7 bases, with 13 bases between. Germline CDR1 DFQATT, CDR2 SNEGSKA (reference sequence). CDR3 sequence: CSARDTLGGQPQHF. The CDR3 nucleotides read TGCAGTGCTAGAGATACGCTGGGGGGGCAGCCCCAGCATTTT.

This clonotype showed up just a few times. This chain connects TRBV4-1 to TRBJ2-7; possibly TRBD2 for D (5 bases). V lost 0 bases and J lost 5, with 20 bases in between. CDR1 MGHRA and CDR2 YSYEKL come from the germline V gene. The CDR3 spans 17 residues. Written as DNA, the CDR3 is TGCGCCAGCAGCCAAGATTCTTGGGGTCTGGACTTGGACGAGCAGTACTTC. Protein sequence: CASSQDSWGLDLDEQYF.

The chain recombines TRBV12-3 or TRBV12-4 with TRBJ2-3, with 11 positions matching TRBD2. V trimming: 0 bases; J trimming: 1 base; junction bases outside the gene matches: 6. The CDR3 totals 18 residues. CDR3 region: CASSLAGLAEEGTDTQYF. The CDR3 region has the DNA TGTGCCAGCAGTTTAGCGGGACTAGCGGAGGAAGGCACAGATACGCAGTATTTT.

In this sample, this clonotype turned up a few times. V is TRBV7-2 and J is TRBJ1-2; D is unresolved. CDR1 and CDR2 from the germline V gene are SGHTA and FQGNSA. The V gene lost 4 bases and the J gene lost 3 bases, with 9 bases spanning the gap. The CDR3 totals 13 residues. CDR3 in amino acids: CASSWGGYYGYTF. Here the CDR3 DNA reads TGTGCCAGCAGCTGGGGAGGTTACTATGGCTACACCTTC.

This rearrangement joins TRBV25-1 to TRBJ1-2; 7 positions agree with TRBD1. Germline V gene sequence: CDR1 MGHDK, CDR2 SYGVNS. CDR3 length equals 14 residues. Trimming removed 6 bases from V and 5 bases from J; junction bases left unmatched: 9. The CDR3 region has the DNA TGTGCCAGCAGCAAGGGACAGAGTCTGTATGGCTACACCTTC. It translates to CASSKGQSLYGYTF.